The next 30 T cell receptor beta chains were all read from a single sample in a study of human T cells and chemical hapten exposure. Time point: patch test 3, about 24 weeks after DPC sensitization. The treatment was: therapeutic diphenylcyclopropenone sensitization with weekly scalp DPC. TCRdb recomputed calls from the RACE reads with MiXCR, one row per CDR3 protein. This sample has under 200,000 distinct CDR3 sequences, with around a quarter found just once. Sequences were derived from whole blood, sampled in connection with sensitization to the hapten diphenylcyclopropenone (DPC). These TCRs come from a woman in her late teens or twenties with alopecia areata. Some clones in this sample may be carry-over from other donors' samples.

V and J are TRBV20-1 and TRBJ2-7, with 12 bases matching TRBD2. Looked up from germline, CDR1 is DFQATT and CDR2 is SNEGSKA (reference sequence). The CDR3 totals 15 residues. The junction had 12 bases not matched to a gene; V was cut back by 7 bases and J by 5 bases. CDR3: CSGEATSGSSNEQYF. CDR3 DNA: TGCAGTGGGGAGGCGACTAGCGGGAGTAGTAACGAGCAGTACTTC.

This chain uses TRBV20-1 with TRBJ1-1; no reliable D call. The CDR3 has 12 residues. Germline values: CDR1 DFQATT, CDR2 SNEGSKA (reference sequence). Deletions cut 3 bases from V and 0 bases from J, with 5 bases between. In DNA form, the CDR3 reads TGCAGTGCTAGTCCGGTGAACACTGAAGCTTTCTTT. Translating it yields CSASPVNTEAFF.

This clonotype has more than one count but fewer than ten. The CDR3 sequence is CSAREPLMMAQHF. The CDR3 bases are TGCAGTGCTAGAGAACCCCTAATGATGGCCCAGCATTTT. The chain carries TRBV20-1 and TRBJ1-5, with D uncertain. The germline V gene encodes CDR1 DFQATT and CDR2 SNEGSKA (reference sequence). The CDR3 extends over 13 amino acids. V shed 0 bases and J shed 11 bases, with 14 bases lying between them.

This clonotype was seen repeatedly, ten times or more. CDR3 protein: CASSPEWSYNEQFF. The CDR3 DNA is TGTGCCAGCAGTCCGGAGTGGTCCTACAATGAGCAGTTCTTC. The rearrangement joins TRBV12-3 or TRBV12-4 to TRBJ2-1; D is ambiguous. V gave up 5 bases and J gave up 1 base, with 9 bases separating them. This CDR3 region has 14 residues.

The V gene is TRBV7-3, the J gene TRBJ2-7; D is perhaps TRBD2 (5 bases). There are 15 residues in the CDR3. Trimming pared 5 bases from V and 1 base from J, leaving 15 bases between. Germline lookup yields CDR1 SGHTA and CDR2 FQGTGA. For the CDR3, the DNA is TGTGCCAGCAGCCCCGGACTGGTCGGGTCCTACGAGCAGTACTTC. Its protein product is CASSPGLVGSYEQYF.

The V call is TRBV29-1, the J call TRBJ1-1; D remains ambiguous. This CDR3 contains 13 residues. Per the germline V gene, CDR1 is SQVTM and CDR2 is ANQGSEA. V was clipped by 2 bases and J by 1 base, with 8 bases between them. The CDR3 loop is CSVESPGNTEAFF. The CDR3 DNA reads as TGCAGCGTTGAAAGCCCGGGGAACACTGAAGCTTTCTTT.

This clonotype was found a few times. The V and J genes are TRBV7-2 and TRBJ2-5; D ambiguous. The V end was cut by 2 bases, the J end by 3 bases, with 10 bases between. The CDR3 has 14 residues. From germline, CDR1 is SGHTA and CDR2 FQGNSA. The CDR3 DNA reads as TGTGCCAGCAGCTTAATCAGAAACAAAGAGACCCAGTACTTC. As protein: CASSLIRNKETQYF.

This clonotype was observed a handful of times. V is TRBV20-1 and J is TRBJ2-1; 8 nucleotides match TRBD2. The V gene end was trimmed by 4 bases and the J gene end by 6 bases; junction bases not matched to a gene: 11. The CDR3 sequence is 15 residues long. Germline V CDR1 and CDR2: DFQATT, SNEGSKA (reference sequence). The CDR3 bases are TGCAGTGCTACCAGCGGGAGTAAGGGGTCCAATGAGCAGTTCTTC. This gives the protein CSATSGSKGSNEQFF.

The sample holds one count of this clonotype. The genes are TRBV25-1 and TRBJ2-1, with TRBD2 matching over 7 bases. The CDR3 totals 14 residues. Germline assignment: CDR1 MGHDK and CDR2 SYGVNS. V trimming: 3 bases; J trimming: 1 base; junction bases outside the gene matches: 0. The CDR3 bases are TGTGCCAGCAGTGAGCGGGAGTCCTACAATGAGCAGTTCTTC. Translation gives CASSERESYNEQFF.

In this sample, this clonotype turned up a few times. The V and J genes are TRBV2 and TRBJ1-2; weak D call: TRBD1 (5 bases). CDR1 is SNHLY, CDR2 FYNNEI, per germline. CDR3 size: 13 residues. Trimming removed 1 base at V and 2 bases at J, with 5 bases between. CDR3: CASSEGTNYGYTF. In DNA form, the CDR3 reads TGTGCCAGCAGTGAAGGGACAAACTATGGCTACACCTTC.

This clonotype showed up just a few times. This rearrangement joins TRBV6-5 to TRBJ2-7; D possibly uses TRBD1 or TRBD2 (7 bases each). Deletions cut 6 bases from V and 3 bases from J, with 18 bases between. The CDR3 consists of 15 residues. Germline V gene sequence: CDR1 MNHEY, CDR2 SVGAGI. Here the CDR3 DNA reads TGTGCCAGCAGCAGTCGACAGGGAGGGAGCTACGAGCAGTACTTC. Protein: CASSSRQGGSYEQYF.

This clonotype was counted once. The chain carries TRBV4-3 and TRBJ2-1; 7 bases are a match to TRBD2. Germline V CDR1 and CDR2: LGHNA, YSLEER. V lost 5 bases, J lost 4 bases, and 8 bases stayed unmatched. There are 15 residues in the CDR3. The CDR3 sequence is CASSAVASGYNEQFF. The CDR3 DNA sequence: TGCGCCAGCAGCGCGGTGGCTAGCGGATACAATGAGCAGTTCTTC.

The rearrangement uses TRBV2 and TRBJ1-1, with no clear D. CDR1 and CDR2 (germline): SNHLY, FYNNEI. This CDR3 contains 12 residues. Trimming pared 10 bases from V and 8 bases from J, leaving 17 bases between. CDR3 residues: CATNYVGGEAFF. DNA for the CDR3: TGTGCCACCAATTACGTGGGAGGGGAAGCTTTCTTT.

V gene TRBV4-2 combines with J gene TRBJ2-2; TRBD2 matches at 13 bases. This CDR3 comprises 19 residues. Germline-derived CDR1 and CDR2 are LGHNA and YNFKEQ. V trimming: 4 bases; J trimming: 0 bases; junction bases outside the gene matches: 8. This CDR3 is CASSLGLAGATANTGELFF. CDR3 nucleotides: TGTGCCAGCAGCCTCGGACTAGCGGGGGCGACTGCGAACACCGGGGAGCTGTTTTTT.

Only a few counts were recorded for this clonotype. V usage is TRBV25-1 and J usage is TRBJ2-7; D unclear. Germline V lookup: CDR1 MGHDK, CDR2 SYGVNS. CDR3 length: 14 residues. Trimming pared 2 bases from V and 5 bases from J, leaving 13 bases between. The CDR3 is CASSEEPERHEQYF. The CDR3 DNA sequence: TGTGCCAGCAGTGAAGAACCCGAGCGACACGAGCAGTACTTC.

The chain has TRBV5-1 and TRBJ2-5; D unresolved. Germline V lookup: CDR1 SGHRS, CDR2 YFSETQ. The CDR3 runs 12 residues. V lost 0 bases and J 5 bases, leaving 5 bases between the germline ends. The CDR3 nucleotides read TGCGCCAGCAGCTTGGATACCGAGACCCAGTACTTC. Translating it yields CASSLDTETQYF.

This clonotype was recorded many times. CDR3 sequence: CSVPSSGGGNIQYF. CDR3 DNA sequence: TGCAGCGTACCCTCCTCCGGCGGAGGAAACATTCAGTACTTC. The chain couples TRBV29-1 to TRBJ2-4; possibly TRBD2 for D (5 bases). V was cut by 6 bases and J by 6 bases, with 18 bases left in between. Germline V lookup: CDR1 SQVTM, CDR2 ANQGSEA. The CDR3 loop spans 14 amino acids. Full variable domain (rest looked up from reference TRBV29-1 and TRBJ2-4): SAVISQKPSRDICQRGTSLTIQCQVDSQVTMMFWYRQQPGQSLTLIATANQGSEATYESGFVIDKFPISRPNLTFSTLTVSNMSPEDSSIYLCSVPSSGGGNIQYFGAGTRLSVL.

This sequence joins TRBV18 and TRBJ2-7, with 7 bases matching TRBD2. V was clipped by 0 bases and J by 1 base; unmatched bases: 3. The CDR3 has 15 residues. The germline V gene encodes CDR1 KGHSH and CDR2 LQKENI. The CDR3 DNA sequence: TGTGCCAGCTCACCACCTCCTAGCGGTTCCTACGAGCAGTACTTC. Translated: CASSPPPSGSYEQYF.

A few counts support this clonotype. V gene TRBV29-1 combines with J gene TRBJ2-7, with D unresolved. The length of the CDR3 is 11 residues. The germline V gene encodes CDR1 SQVTM and CDR2 ANQGSEA. Trimming removed 4 bases from V and 3 bases from J, with 7 bases in between. CDR3: CSVARNYEQYF. DNA of the CDR3: TGCAGCGTTGCCCGGAACTACGAGCAGTACTTC.

This clonotype was recorded a few times. The rearrangement joins TRBV20-1 to TRBJ1-2, with no clear D. The CDR3 extends over 12 amino acids. Germline CDR1 and CDR2: DFQATT and SNEGSKA (reference sequence). The V end was cut by 0 bases, the J end by 4 bases, with 6 bases between. The CDR3 sequence is CSAREFRYGYTF. DNA for the CDR3: TGCAGTGCTAGAGAGTTCCGCTATGGCTACACCTTC.

The CDR3, as DNA: TGCGCCAGCAGCTTGGAGGCTAGCGGTGACGAGCAGTACTTC. Encoded protein: CASSLEASGDEQYF. The chain couples TRBV5-1 to TRBJ2-7; 7 bases match TRBD2. The J segment lost 5 bases and the V segment lost 0 bases, leaving 5 bases of the junction unmatched. There are 14 residues in the CDR3. Germline values: CDR1 SGHRS, CDR2 YFSETQ.

The genes are TRBV5-1 and TRBJ2-1; D is ambiguous. The CDR3 is 12 residues long. The germline V gene has CDR1 SGHRS and CDR2 YFSETQ. Deletions cut 4 bases from V and 8 bases from J, with 10 bases between. DNA of the CDR3: TGCGCCAGCAGCCTCTCCAACGATGAGCAGTTCTTC. Residues: CASSLSNDEQFF. The full variable domain, completed using reference TRBV5-1 and TRBJ2-1, is KAGVTQTPRYLIKTRGQQVTLSCSPISGHRSVSWYQQTPGQGLQFLFEYFSETQRNKGNFPGRFSGRQFSNSRSEMNVSTLELGDSALYLCASSLSNDEQFFGPGTRLTVL.

This clonotype has only a few counts. The chain is built from TRBV5-6 and TRBJ1-5; possible D gene TRBD1, 6 bases. CDR3 length equals 14 residues. V gave up 1 base and J gave up 7 bases, with 12 bases separating them. Per germline, CDR1 SGHDT and CDR2 YYEEEE. The CDR3 DNA is TGTGCCAGCAGCTTGTGGCAGGGGAGCCAGCCCCAGCATTTT. The encoded protein is CASSLWQGSQPQHF. Together with reference TRBV5-6 and TRBJ1-5, the CDR3 gives the full variable domain: DAGVTQSPTHLIKTRGQQVTLRCSPKSGHDTVSWYQQALGQGPQFIFQYYEEEERQRGNFPDRFSGHQFPNYSSELNVNALLLGDSALYLCASSLWQGSQPQHFGDGTRLSIL.

Concerning this clonotype: The limits of the CDR3 on the DNA are not certain, so only TCRdb's listed CDR3 is given. The chain employs TRBV20-1 and TRBJ1-1. The CDR3 has 13 residues if both end residues are counted. Germline V lookup: CDR1 DFQATT, CDR2 SNEGSKA (reference sequence). This chain's CDR3 is CSTSDLLNTEAFF.

This clonotype occurred a few times. The CDR3 region has the DNA TGTGCCAGCGAGGTGGGAGGGGCGGGGTACAATGAGCAGTTCTTC. Protein: CASEVGGAGYNEQFF. The J gene is TRBJ2-1, the V gene TRBV12-3 or TRBV12-4, with 7 nucleotides matching TRBD2. Trimming took 8 bases from V and 4 from J; bases not matched to a gene: 11. This CDR3 has 15 residues.

The sample holds a few counts of this clonotype. V and J are TRBV27 and TRBJ1-2; TRBD1 matches at 9 bases. Per the germline V gene, CDR1 is MNHEY and CDR2 is SMNVEV (reference sequence). V gave up 6 bases and J gave up 4 bases; unmatched junction bases: 6. The CDR3 spans 14 residues. CDR3 protein: CASRITGGGYGYTF. As DNA, the CDR3 is TGTGCCAGCAGAATAACAGGGGGCGGCTATGGCTACACCTTC.

The gene calls are TRBV29-1 and TRBJ2-3; 7 positions agree with TRBD2. The CDR3 length is 13 residues. Losses at the gene ends were 6 bases for V and 2 bases for J; bases not matched to a gene: 5. CDR1 and CDR2 from the germline V gene are SQVTM and ANQGSEA. CDR3 sequence reads: CSVRDYDTDTQYF. CDR3 bases: TGCAGCGTGAGGGACTACGACACAGATACGCAGTATTTT.

This clonotype was counted only a few times. The V and J genes are TRBV27 and TRBJ1-2; D remains ambiguous. Germline V gene sequence: CDR1 MNHEY, CDR2 SMNVEV (reference sequence). This CDR3 region has 15 residues. V lost 2 bases and J lost 5, with 15 bases in between. The CDR3 DNA is TGTGCCAGCAGTTTAGGTGTTGGAGTATCTTATGGCTACACCTTC. It specifies CASSLGVGVSYGYTF.

The table lists this clonotype with a few counts. J is TRBJ2-3 and V is TRBV2, with 10 nucleotides matching TRBD1. Germline CDR1 and CDR2: SNHLY and FYNNEI. The CDR3 runs 15 residues. Trimming took 5 bases from V and 4 from J; bases not matched to a gene: 6. CDR3 sequence: CASSRGQGYADTQYF. In DNA form, the CDR3 reads TGTGCCAGCAGTAGGGGACAGGGGTATGCAGATACGCAGTATTTT.

This clonotype occurred a few times. The CDR3 nucleotides are TGTGCCAGCAGACCCAGCAACATGGAAACCACCATATATTTT. Translation: CASRPSNMETTIYF. This rearrangement joins TRBV9 to TRBJ1-3; D gene uncertain. The CDR3 sequence is 14 residues long. Deletions cut 5 bases from V and 9 bases from J, with 18 bases between. Per the germline V gene, CDR1 is SGDLS and CDR2 is YYNGEE.